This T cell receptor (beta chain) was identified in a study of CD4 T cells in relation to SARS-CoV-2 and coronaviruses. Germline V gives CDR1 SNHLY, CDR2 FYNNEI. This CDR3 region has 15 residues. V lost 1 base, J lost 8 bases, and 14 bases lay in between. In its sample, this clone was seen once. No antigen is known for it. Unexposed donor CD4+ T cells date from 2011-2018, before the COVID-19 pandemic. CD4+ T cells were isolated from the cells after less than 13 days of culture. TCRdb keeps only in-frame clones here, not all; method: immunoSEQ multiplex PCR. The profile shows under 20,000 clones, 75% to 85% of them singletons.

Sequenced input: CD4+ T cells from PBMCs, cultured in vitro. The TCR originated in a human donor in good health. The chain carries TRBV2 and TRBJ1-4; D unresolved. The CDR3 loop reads CASSEGLGGGEKLFF. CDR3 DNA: TGTGCCAGCAGTGAAGGGCTCGGAGGTGGGGAAAAACTGTTTTTT.